This T cell receptor beta chain was documented in a study of cytomegalovirus exposure and HLA in healthy donors. The CDR3 totals 13 residues. The V and J ends lost 1 base and 4 bases respectively, with 5 bases between them. Looked up from germline, CDR1 is SGHTA and CDR2 is FQGNSA. Study outcomes and limitations: Prediction of most subjects' HLA-A and HLA-B alleles by TCR beta sequences was reportedly accurate.

60 Vbeta and 13 Jbeta primers were used in PCR. The protocol was immunoSEQ multiplex PCR, while the TCRdb copy is restricted to in-frame clones and leaves out a portion. The sample holds over 100,000 clones, about 80% seen once. On this clone itself: Its antigen is currently unknown.

Sample: PBMCs. The TCR was taken from a woman aged 45-65 years in good health and CMV-seropositive. The chain joins TRBV7-2 to TRBJ1-5, with D perhaps TRBD1 (5 bases). CDR3 DNA sequence: TGTGCCAGCAGCTTAGGACAGAATCAGCCCCAGCATTTT. Amino acids: CASSLGQNQPQHF.